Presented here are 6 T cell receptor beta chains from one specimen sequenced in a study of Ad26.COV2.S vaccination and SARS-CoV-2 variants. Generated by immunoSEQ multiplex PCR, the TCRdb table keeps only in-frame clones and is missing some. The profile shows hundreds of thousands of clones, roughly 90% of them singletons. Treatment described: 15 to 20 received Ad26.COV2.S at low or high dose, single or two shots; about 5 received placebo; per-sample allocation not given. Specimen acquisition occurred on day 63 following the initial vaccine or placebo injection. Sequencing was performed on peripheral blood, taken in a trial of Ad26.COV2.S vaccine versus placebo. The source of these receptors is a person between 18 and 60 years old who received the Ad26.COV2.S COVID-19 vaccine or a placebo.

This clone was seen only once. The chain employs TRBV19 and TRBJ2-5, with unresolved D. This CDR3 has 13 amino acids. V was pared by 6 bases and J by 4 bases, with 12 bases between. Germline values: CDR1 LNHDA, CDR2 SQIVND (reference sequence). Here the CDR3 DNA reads TGTGCCAGTAGGGCTTCCGCGACAGAGACCCAGTACTTC. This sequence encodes CASRASATETQYF.

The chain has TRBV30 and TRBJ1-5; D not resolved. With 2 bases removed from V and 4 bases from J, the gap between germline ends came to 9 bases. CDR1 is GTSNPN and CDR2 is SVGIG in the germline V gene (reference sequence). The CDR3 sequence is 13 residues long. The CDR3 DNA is TGTGCCTGGAGTTATGAGCTTAATCAGCCCCAGCATTTT. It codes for CAWSYELNQPQHF.

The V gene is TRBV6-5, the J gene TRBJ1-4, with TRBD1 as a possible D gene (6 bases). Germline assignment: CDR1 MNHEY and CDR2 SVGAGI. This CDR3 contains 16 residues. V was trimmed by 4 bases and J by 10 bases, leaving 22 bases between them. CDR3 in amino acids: CASSSSAGAPVGKLFF. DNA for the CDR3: TGTGCCAGCAGTTCCTCCGCAGGGGCCCCGGTAGGAAAACTGTTTTTT.

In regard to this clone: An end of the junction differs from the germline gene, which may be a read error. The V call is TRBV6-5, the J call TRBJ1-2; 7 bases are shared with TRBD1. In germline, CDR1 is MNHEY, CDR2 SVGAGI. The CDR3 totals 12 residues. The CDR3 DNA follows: TGTGCCAGCAGCCAAGGACAGGCTACTCTAATCTTC. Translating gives CASSQGQATLIF.

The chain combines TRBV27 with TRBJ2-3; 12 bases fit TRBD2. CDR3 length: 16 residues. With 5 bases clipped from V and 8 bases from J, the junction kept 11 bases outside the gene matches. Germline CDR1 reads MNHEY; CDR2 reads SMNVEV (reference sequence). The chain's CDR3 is CASSKRLAGVLGTQYF. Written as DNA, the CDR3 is TGTGCCAGCAGTAAACGACTAGCGGGGGTATTAGGTACGCAGTATTTT.

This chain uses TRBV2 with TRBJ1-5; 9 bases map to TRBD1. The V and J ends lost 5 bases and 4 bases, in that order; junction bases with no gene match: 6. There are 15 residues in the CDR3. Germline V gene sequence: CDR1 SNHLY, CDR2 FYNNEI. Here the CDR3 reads CASSPRTGANQPQHF. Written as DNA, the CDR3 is TGTGCCAGCAGTCCCCGGACAGGGGCGAATCAGCCCCAGCATTTT. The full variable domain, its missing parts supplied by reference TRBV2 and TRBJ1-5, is EPEVTQTPSHQVTQMGQEVILRCVPISNHLYFYWYRQILGQKVEFLVSFYNNEISEKSEIFDDQFSVERPDGSNFTLKIRSTKLEDSAMYFCASSPRTGANQPQHFGDGTRLSIL.